The 26 T cell receptor beta chains listed next were all sequenced from one sample in a study of T cell changes during pregnancy in multiple sclerosis. The data were produced by immunoSEQ multiplex PCR, yet TCRdb's version contains in-frame clones alone and is incomplete. In the table there are about 61,000 clones, approximately 90% of which are singletons. The sequencing here drew on peripheral blood, taken in the first trimester of pregnancy. The receptors stem from a female donor in good health, enrolled as a control in a pregnancy study.

The chain couples TRBV11-2 to TRBJ1-4; the match to TRBD1 covers 9 bases. This CDR3 spans 16 amino acids. Germline loops: CDR1 SGHAT, CDR2 FQNNGV. Unmatched junction bases numbered 10, after V lost 3 bases and J lost 8 bases. CDR3 DNA: TGTGCCAGCAGCTTGGACCGGGACAGGGTGGACGAAAAACTGTTTTTT. It translates to CASSLDRDRVDEKLFF.

The chain links TRBV5-1 to TRBJ1-1; 9 nucleotides align to TRBD1. Losses at the gene ends were 3 bases for V and 4 bases for J; bases not matched to a gene: 7. Germline CDR1 SGHRS, CDR2 YFSETQ. The CDR3 has 15 amino acids. The CDR3 sequence is CASSWVTGGVTEAFF. CDR3 in DNA: TGCGCCAGCAGCTGGGTAACAGGGGGCGTCACTGAAGCTTTCTTT.

The V and J genes are TRBV25-1 and TRBJ2-7; perhaps TRBD2 as D (5 bases). The ends were cut back, 4 bases at V and 1 base at J, with 8 bases in the middle. The CDR3 length is 13 residues. The germline CDR1 and CDR2 sequences are MGHDK and SYGVNS. The CDR3 protein is CASSGPGSYEQYF. CDR3 DNA sequence: TGTGCCAGCAGTGGTCCGGGATCCTACGAGCAGTACTTC.

This sequence joins TRBV18 and TRBJ2-3; D may be TRBD2 (6 bases). Trimming stripped 3 bases from V and 6 bases from J, with 7 bases between. Germline V gives CDR1 KGHSH, CDR2 LQKENI. This CDR3 spans 12 amino acids. The CDR3 loop reads CASSPGGDTQYF. CDR3 DNA sequence: TGTGCCAGCTCACCGGGGGGTGATACGCAGTATTTT.

In this sample, this clone turned up once. This rearrangement joins TRBV19 to TRBJ2-1; the D is unclear. From germline, CDR1 is LNHDA and CDR2 SQIVND (reference sequence). This CDR3 spans 15 amino acids. Trimming stripped 7 bases from V and 6 bases from J, with 19 bases between. CDR3 in DNA: TGTGCCAGTAACTTTTCTTGTGATTGGAGCAATGAGCAGTTCTTC. It specifies CASNFSCDWSNEQFF.

In its sample, this clone was seen once. V and J are TRBV15 and TRBJ2-2; 7 bases map to TRBD1. The CDR3 has 17 amino acids. Germline V gives CDR1 LNHNV, CDR2 YYDKDF (reference sequence). V gave up 0 bases and J gave up 3 bases; unmatched junction bases: 7. The CDR3 loop is CATSRDQGTAYTGELFF. DNA of the CDR3: TGTGCCACCAGCAGAGATCAAGGGACAGCTTACACCGGGGAGCTGTTTTTT.

For the CDR3, the DNA is TGTGCCTGGTATCTGCCGACAGGGGGCTTTGACTATGGCTACACCTTC. It specifies CAWYLPTGGFDYGYTF. The chain carries TRBV30 and TRBJ1-2; TRBD1 agrees at 10 bases. The CDR3 extends over 16 amino acids. Germline CDR1 and CDR2: GTSNPN and SVGIG (reference sequence). V trimming: 5 bases; J trimming: 3 bases; junction bases outside the gene matches: 12. The entire variable domain, with the rest obtained from reference TRBV30 and TRBJ1-2, is as follows: SQTIHQWPATLVQPVGSPLSLECTVEGTSNPNLYWYRQAAGRGLQLLFYSVGIGQISSEVPQNLSASRPQDRQFILSSKKLLLSDSGFYLCAWYLPTGGFDYGYTFGSGTRLTVV.

V gene TRBV6-1 combines with J gene TRBJ1-2; D call uncertain. From germline, CDR1 is MNHNS and CDR2 SASEGT. The CDR3 is 12 residues long. V was cut by 8 bases and J by 6 bases, with 13 bases left in between. The CDR3 region is CASSPPVNGYTF. The CDR3 DNA follows: TGTGCCAGCTCCCCCCCAGTCAATGGCTACACCTTC.

The rearrangement links TRBV9 to TRBJ1-2; the match to TRBD1 covers 9 bases. Germline assignment: CDR1 SGDLS and CDR2 YYNGEE. Trimming cost V 2 bases and J 5 bases; bases outside gene matches: 7. CDR3 size: 15 residues. CDR3 residues: CASSVRDRVKYGYTF. The CDR3 nucleotides are TGTGCCAGCAGCGTCCGGGACAGGGTTAAATATGGCTACACCTTC.

This chain uses TRBV27 with TRBJ1-5, with D possibly TRBD1 on 6 matching bases. The CDR3 contains 14 residues. Per germline, CDR1 MNHEY and CDR2 SMNVEV (reference sequence). The V and J ends lost 3 bases and 4 bases respectively, with 10 bases between them. The CDR3 reads CASSLSRGNQPQHF. DNA of the CDR3: TGTGCCAGCAGTTTGTCCAGGGGTAATCAGCCCCAGCATTTT.

The chain carries TRBV9 and TRBJ1-5; weak D call: TRBD1 (6 bases). The germline gives CDR1 SGDLS, CDR2 YYNGEE. V lost 0 bases to trimming and J lost 5 bases, with 12 bases between them. This CDR3 is built from 15 residues. In nucleotides, the CDR3 is TGTGCCAGCAGCGTAGCGGGGGGCTGGGATCAGCCCCAGCATTTT. This translates into CASSVAGGWDQPQHF.

This chain links TRBV30 with TRBJ1-3; maybe TRBD1 (6 bases). V was shortened by 4 bases and J by 0 bases, with 16 bases between the two germline ends. The CDR3 covers 16 residues. Germline V lookup: CDR1 GTSNPN, CDR2 SVGIG (reference sequence). The CDR3 sequence is CAWTFGGSTSGNTIYF. As DNA, the CDR3 is TGTGCCTGGACCTTTGGGGGCTCAACCTCTGGAAACACCATATATTTT.

The V call is TRBV7-9, the J call TRBJ1-1; the D is unclear. V was trimmed by 2 bases and J by 6 bases, leaving 10 bases between them. This CDR3 region has 13 residues. Germline V lookup: CDR1 SEHNR, CDR2 FQNEAQ (reference sequence). This CDR3 is CASSLSWRAEAFF. In DNA, the CDR3 is TGTGCCAGCAGCTTATCATGGCGGGCTGAAGCTTTCTTT.

The chain couples TRBV6-6 to TRBJ1-5; 7 bases fit TRBD1. J was trimmed by 5 bases and V by 0 bases; bases with no gene match: 4. The germline gives CDR1 MNHNY, CDR2 SVGAGI (reference sequence). The CDR3 extends over 15 amino acids. The DNA of the CDR3 is TGTGCCAGCAGTTACTCCAGGGGGAGTGATCAGCCCCAGCATTTT. Protein product: CASSYSRGSDQPQHF.

The J gene is TRBJ1-5, the V gene TRBV19, with D unresolved. The CDR3 is made up of 15 amino acids. V was trimmed by 5 bases and J by 9 bases, leaving 20 bases between them. CDR1 LNHDA and CDR2 SQIVND come from the germline V gene (reference sequence). DNA for the CDR3: TGTGCCAGTAGTCCAGGCCACGGATCAGAACCGCCCCAGCATTTT. It is translated as CASSPGHGSEPPQHF.

V gene TRBV4-2 combines with J gene TRBJ2-7, with TRBD2 identical over 12 bases. The V gene's germline CDR1 is LGHNA and CDR2 YNFKEQ. The ends lost 2 bases at V and 4 bases at J; junction bases unmatched: 6. The CDR3 spans 16 residues. The CDR3 region is CASSQKTSGGTYEQYF. CDR3 nucleotides: TGTGCCAGCAGCCAAAAAACTAGCGGGGGGACGTACGAGCAGTACTTC.

This chain links TRBV5-1 with TRBJ2-5, with 7 nucleotides matching TRBD1. The length of the CDR3 is 13 residues. Germline CDR1 SGHRS, CDR2 YFSETQ. The trim removed 9 bases at V and 3 bases at J, leaving 8 bases unmatched. The CDR3 region has the DNA TGCGCCACCAAGCCAGGGACAGAAGAGACCCAGTACTTC. Its translation: CATKPGTEETQYF.

The chain carries TRBV6-6 and TRBJ1-1; TRBD1 matches 9 bases. In germline, CDR1 is MNHNY, CDR2 SVGAGI (reference sequence). V lost 10 bases, J lost 5 bases, and 11 bases stayed unmatched. The CDR3 sequence is 14 residues long. Here the CDR3 DNA reads TGTGCCACCCTAAACTACAGGGGGCGAACTGAAGCTTTCTTT. Its protein is CATLNYRGRTEAFF.

CDR3: CASSQEGADDEQFF. The DNA of the CDR3 is TGTGCCAGCAGCCAAGAAGGGGCGGACGATGAGCAGTTCTTC. This rearrangement joins TRBV14 to TRBJ2-1; D might be TRBD1 (5 bases). Trimming took 0 bases from V and 8 from J, leaving 11 bases between them. The CDR3 spans 14 residues. The V gene's germline CDR1 is SGHDN and CDR2 FVKESK.

This chain links TRBV11-3 with TRBJ2-1, with TRBD2 matching 10 bases. V was pared by 4 bases and J by 7 bases, with 10 bases of the junction left unmatched. The CDR3 is made up of 16 amino acids. Germline V CDR1 and CDR2: SGHNT, YENEEA. Here the CDR3 reads CASSWGRAGGRNEQFF. The CDR3 nucleotides are TGTGCCAGCAGCTGGGGTCGAGCGGGGGGGCGTAATGAGCAGTTCTTC.

The rearrangement links TRBV30 to TRBJ1-6; weak D call: TRBD1 (6 bases). The length of the CDR3 is 15 residues. V was cut by 7 bases and J by 6 bases, with 19 bases left in between. Germline CDR1 and CDR2: GTSNPN and SVGIG (reference sequence). The CDR3 DNA follows: TGTGCCTTCCGGACCGGGACATTCGGTAATTCACCCCTCCACTTT. Amino acid sequence: CAFRTGTFGNSPLHF.

The chain uses TRBV7-8 and TRBJ1-1; D unclear. This CDR3 is 14 amino acids long. Per the germline V gene, CDR1 is SGHVS and CDR2 is FQNEAQ. V was cut by 7 bases and J by 5 bases, with 17 bases left in between. This CDR3 is CASTLREGWTEAFF. CDR3 bases: TGTGCCAGCACCTTGAGGGAGGGTTGGACTGAAGCTTTCTTT. Looking up the rest from reference TRBV7-8 and TRBJ1-1 gives the full variable domain: GAGVSQSPRYKVAKRGQDVALRCDPISGHVSLFWYQQALGQGPEFLTYFQNEAQLDKSGLPSDRFFAERPEGSVSTLKIQRTQQEDSAVYLCASTLREGWTEAFFGQGTRLTVV.

This clone turned up a few times. As DNA, the CDR3 is TGTGCCAGTAGTGGCAGGGTGGCCTCTGAAGCTTTCTTT. Translated: CASSGRVASEAFF. The V call is TRBV19, the J call TRBJ1-1; a possible D gene is TRBD1 (5 bases). Trimming stripped 5 bases from V and 6 bases from J, with 13 bases between. Germline V gene lookup returns CDR1 LNHDA and CDR2 SQIVND (reference sequence). This CDR3 comprises 13 residues.

V usage is TRBV9 and J usage is TRBJ2-3; D is ambiguous. V lost 0 bases, J lost 0 bases, and 11 bases lay in between. Germline V CDR1 and CDR2: SGDLS, YYNGEE. There are 16 residues in the CDR3. CDR3 residues: CASSVEDTASTDTQYF. The CDR3 DNA reads as TGTGCCAGCAGCGTAGAAGACACAGCTAGCACAGATACGCAGTATTTT.

J is TRBJ1-1 and V is TRBV7-2; TRBD1 might be the D (6 bases). The CDR3 is 16 amino acids. From germline, CDR1 is SGHTA and CDR2 FQGNSA. V was trimmed by 0 bases and J by 1 base, leaving 12 bases between them. The CDR3 here is CASSLATSTGNTEAFF. The CDR3, as DNA: TGTGCCAGCAGCTTAGCTACCTCGACAGGGAACACTGAAGCTTTCTTT.

V is TRBV4-1 and J is TRBJ2-7; TRBD2 agrees at 8 bases. This CDR3 region has 17 residues. Germline CDR1 reads MGHRA; CDR2 reads YSYEKL. Unmatched junction bases numbered 11, after V lost 0 bases and J lost 4 bases. CDR3 residues: CASSQDWTSRRVYEQYF. CDR3 bases: TGCGCCAGCAGCCAAGATTGGACTAGCCGGAGAGTTTACGAGCAGTACTTC.